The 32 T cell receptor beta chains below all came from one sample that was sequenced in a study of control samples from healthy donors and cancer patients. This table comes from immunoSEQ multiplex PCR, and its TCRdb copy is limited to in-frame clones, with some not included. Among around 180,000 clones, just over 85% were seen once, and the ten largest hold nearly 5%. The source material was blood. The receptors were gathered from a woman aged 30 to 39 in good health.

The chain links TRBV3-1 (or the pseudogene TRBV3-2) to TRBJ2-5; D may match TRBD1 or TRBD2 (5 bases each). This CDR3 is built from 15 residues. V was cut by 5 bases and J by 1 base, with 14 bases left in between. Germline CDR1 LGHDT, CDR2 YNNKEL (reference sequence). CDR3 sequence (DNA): TGTGCCAGCAGCAAGAGGGGCCGCATCCAAGAGACCCAGTACTTC. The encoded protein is CASSKRGRIQETQYF.

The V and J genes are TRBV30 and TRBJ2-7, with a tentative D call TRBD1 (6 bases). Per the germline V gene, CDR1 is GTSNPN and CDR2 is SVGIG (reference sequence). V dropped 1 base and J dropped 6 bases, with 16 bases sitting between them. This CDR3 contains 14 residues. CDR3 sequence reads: CAWSAHTGLVEQYV. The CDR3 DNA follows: TGTGCCTGGAGTGCCCACACAGGGCTTGTCGAGCAGTACGTC.

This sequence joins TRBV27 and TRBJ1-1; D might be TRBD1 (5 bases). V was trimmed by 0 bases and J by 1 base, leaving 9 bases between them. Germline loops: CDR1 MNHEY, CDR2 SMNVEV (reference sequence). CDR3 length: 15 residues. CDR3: CASSLSGRRNTEAFF. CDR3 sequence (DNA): TGTGCCAGCAGTTTATCGGGACGGAGGAACACTGAAGCTTTCTTT.

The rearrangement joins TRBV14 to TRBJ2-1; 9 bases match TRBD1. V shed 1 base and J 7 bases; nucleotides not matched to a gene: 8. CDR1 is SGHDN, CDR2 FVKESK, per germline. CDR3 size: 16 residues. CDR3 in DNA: TGTGCCAGCAGCCAAGTTGGGGGGACAGGGTGGAATGAGCAGTTCTTC. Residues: CASSQVGGTGWNEQFF.

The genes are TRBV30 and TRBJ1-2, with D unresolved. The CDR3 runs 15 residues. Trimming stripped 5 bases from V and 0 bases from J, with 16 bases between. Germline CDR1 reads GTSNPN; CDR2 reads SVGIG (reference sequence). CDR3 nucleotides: TGTGCCTGGGAGATACCGACGGCCTCTAACTATGGCTACACCTTC. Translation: CAWEIPTASNYGYTF.

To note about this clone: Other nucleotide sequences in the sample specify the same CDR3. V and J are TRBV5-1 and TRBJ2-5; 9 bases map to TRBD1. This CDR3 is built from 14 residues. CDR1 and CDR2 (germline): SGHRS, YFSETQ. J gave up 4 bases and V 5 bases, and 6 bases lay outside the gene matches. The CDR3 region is CASRGDRVRETQYF. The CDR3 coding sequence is TGCGCCAGCAGAGGGGACAGGGTCAGAGAGACCCAGTACTTC. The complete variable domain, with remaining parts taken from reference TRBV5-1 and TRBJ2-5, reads KAGVTQTPRYLIKTRGQQVTLSCSPISGHRSVSWYQQTPGQGLQFLFEYFSETQRNKGNFPGRFSGRQFSNSRSEMNVSTLELGDSALYLCASRGDRVRETQYFGPGTRLLVL.

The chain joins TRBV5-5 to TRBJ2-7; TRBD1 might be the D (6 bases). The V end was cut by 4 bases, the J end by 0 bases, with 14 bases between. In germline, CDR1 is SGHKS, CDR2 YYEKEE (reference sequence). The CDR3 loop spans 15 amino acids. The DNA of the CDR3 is TGTGCCAGCAGCCCCTACAGGGCCCTCTCCTACGAGCAGTACGTC. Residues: CASSPYRALSYEQYV.

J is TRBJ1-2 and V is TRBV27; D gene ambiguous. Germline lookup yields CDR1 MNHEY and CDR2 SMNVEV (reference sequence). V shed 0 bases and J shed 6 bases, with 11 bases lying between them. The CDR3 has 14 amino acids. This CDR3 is CASSLSHGLDGYTF. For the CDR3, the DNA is TGTGCCAGCAGTTTATCACACGGGTTGGATGGCTACACCTTC.

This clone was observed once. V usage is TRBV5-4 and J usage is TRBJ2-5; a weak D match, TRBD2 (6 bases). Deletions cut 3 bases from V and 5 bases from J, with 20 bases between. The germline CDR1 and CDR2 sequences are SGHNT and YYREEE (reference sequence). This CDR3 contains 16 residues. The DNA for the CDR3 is TGTGCCAGCAGCTCCCTCGGGGTTGGTAGCGGCGAGACCCAGTACTTC. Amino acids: CASSSLGVGSGETQYF.

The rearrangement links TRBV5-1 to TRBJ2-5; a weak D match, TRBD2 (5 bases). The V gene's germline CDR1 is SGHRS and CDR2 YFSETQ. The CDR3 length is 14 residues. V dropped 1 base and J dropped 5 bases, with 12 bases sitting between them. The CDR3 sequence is CASSLNGVAETQYF. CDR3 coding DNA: TGCGCCAGCAGCTTGAACGGGGTTGCGGAGACCCAGTACTTC.

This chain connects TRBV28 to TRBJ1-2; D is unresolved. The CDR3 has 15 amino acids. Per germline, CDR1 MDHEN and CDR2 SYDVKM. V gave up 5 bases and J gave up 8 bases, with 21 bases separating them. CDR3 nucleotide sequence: TGTGCCAGCAGTCCCTCGGACCGTCTTTCATGGGGCTACACCTTC. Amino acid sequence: CASSPSDRLSWGYTF.

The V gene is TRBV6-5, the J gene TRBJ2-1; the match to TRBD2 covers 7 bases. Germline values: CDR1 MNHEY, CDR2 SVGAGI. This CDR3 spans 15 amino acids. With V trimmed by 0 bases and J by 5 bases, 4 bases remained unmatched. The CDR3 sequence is CASSYSRDYDNEQFF. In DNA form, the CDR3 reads TGTGCCAGCAGTTACTCGCGGGACTATGACAATGAGCAGTTCTTC.

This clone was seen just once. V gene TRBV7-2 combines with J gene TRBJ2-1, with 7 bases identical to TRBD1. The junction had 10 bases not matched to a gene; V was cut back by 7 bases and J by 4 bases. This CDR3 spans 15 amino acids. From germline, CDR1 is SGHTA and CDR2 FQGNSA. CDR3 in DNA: TGTGCCAGCAATATAGGGGGCGCCCGTTACAATGAGCAGTTCTTC. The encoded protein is CASNIGGARYNEQFF. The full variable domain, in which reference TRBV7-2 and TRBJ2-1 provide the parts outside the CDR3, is GAGVSQSPSNKVTEKGKDVELRCDPISGHTALYWYRQSLGQGLEFLIYFQGNSAPDKSGLPSDRFSAERTGGSVSTLTIQRTQQEDSAVYLCASNIGGARYNEQFFGPGTRLTVL.

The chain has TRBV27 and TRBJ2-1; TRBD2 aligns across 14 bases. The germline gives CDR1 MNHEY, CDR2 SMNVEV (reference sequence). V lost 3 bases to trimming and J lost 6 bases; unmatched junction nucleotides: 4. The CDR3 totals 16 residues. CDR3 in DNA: TGTGCCAGCAGTTTCCAGGGACTAGCGGGAGTCAATGAGCAGTTCTTC. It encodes CASSFQGLAGVNEQFF.

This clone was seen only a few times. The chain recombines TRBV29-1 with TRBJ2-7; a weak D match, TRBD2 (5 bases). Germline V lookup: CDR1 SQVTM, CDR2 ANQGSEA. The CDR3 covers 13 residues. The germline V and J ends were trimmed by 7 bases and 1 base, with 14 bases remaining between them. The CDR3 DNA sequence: TGCAGCGCCGGGAAGGACGGATCCTACGAGCAGTACTTC. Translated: CSAGKDGSYEQYF.

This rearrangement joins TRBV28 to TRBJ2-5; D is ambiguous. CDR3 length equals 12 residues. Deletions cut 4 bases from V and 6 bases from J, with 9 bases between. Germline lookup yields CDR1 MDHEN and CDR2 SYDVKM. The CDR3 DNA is TGTGCCAGCAGTTCTCCCCCCCAGACCCAGTACTTC. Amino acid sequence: CASSSPPQTQYF. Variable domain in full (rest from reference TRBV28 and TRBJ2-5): DVKVTQSSRYLVKRTGEKVFLECVQDMDHENMFWYRQDPGLGLRLIYFSYDVKMKEKGDIPEGYSVSREKKERFSLILESASTNQTSMYLCASSSPPQTQYFGPGTRLLVL.

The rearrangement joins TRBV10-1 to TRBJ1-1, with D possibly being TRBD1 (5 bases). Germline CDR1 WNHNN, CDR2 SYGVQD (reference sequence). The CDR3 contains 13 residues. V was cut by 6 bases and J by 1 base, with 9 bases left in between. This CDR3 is CASSVGQNTEAFF. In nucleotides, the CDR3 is TGCGCCAGCAGCGTTGGACAGAACACTGAAGCTTTCTTT.

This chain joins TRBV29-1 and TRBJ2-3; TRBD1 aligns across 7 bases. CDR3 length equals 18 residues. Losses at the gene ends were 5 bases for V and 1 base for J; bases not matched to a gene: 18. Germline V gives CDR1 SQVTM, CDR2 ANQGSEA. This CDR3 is CSVSLGQLGLLGTDTQYF. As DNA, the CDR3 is TGCAGCGTTTCATTGGGACAGCTTGGTCTTTTGGGCACAGATACGCAGTATTTT.

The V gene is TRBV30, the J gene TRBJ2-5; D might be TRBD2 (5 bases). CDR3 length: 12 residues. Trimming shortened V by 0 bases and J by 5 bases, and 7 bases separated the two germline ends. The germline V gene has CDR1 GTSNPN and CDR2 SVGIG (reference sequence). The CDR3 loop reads CAWSVRGETQYF. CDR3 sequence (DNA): TGTGCCTGGAGTGTACGGGGTGAGACCCAGTACTTC.

The CDR3 DNA sequence: TGTGCCAGCAGCGCACAGGGTGTAGGGGACGAGCAGTACTTC. Translation gives CASSAQGVGDEQYF. The V call is TRBV7-9, the J call TRBJ2-7, with a tentative D call TRBD1 (6 bases). V lost 5 bases, J lost 5 bases, and 16 bases lay in between. Germline values: CDR1 SEHNR, CDR2 FQNEAQ (reference sequence). CDR3 size: 14 residues.

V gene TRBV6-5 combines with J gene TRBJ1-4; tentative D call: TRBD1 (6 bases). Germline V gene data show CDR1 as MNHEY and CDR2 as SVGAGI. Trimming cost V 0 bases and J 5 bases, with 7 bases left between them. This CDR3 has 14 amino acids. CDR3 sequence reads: CASSYSGQNEKLFF. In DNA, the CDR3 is TGTGCCAGCAGTTACTCGGGACAAAATGAAAAACTGTTTTTT.

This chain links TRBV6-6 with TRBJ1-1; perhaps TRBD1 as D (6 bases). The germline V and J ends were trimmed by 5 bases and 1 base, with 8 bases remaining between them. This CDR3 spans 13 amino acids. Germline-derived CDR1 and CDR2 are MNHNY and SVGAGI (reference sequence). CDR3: CASSGGANTEAFF. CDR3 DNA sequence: TGTGCCAGCAGTGGGGGGGCGAACACTGAAGCTTTCTTT.

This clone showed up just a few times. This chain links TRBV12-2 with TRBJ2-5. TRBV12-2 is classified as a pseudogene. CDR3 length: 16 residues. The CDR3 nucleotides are TGTGCAAGTCGCTTATGGTCCCCCGGATGGCAAGAGACCCAGTACTTC. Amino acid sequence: CASRLWSPGWQETQYF.

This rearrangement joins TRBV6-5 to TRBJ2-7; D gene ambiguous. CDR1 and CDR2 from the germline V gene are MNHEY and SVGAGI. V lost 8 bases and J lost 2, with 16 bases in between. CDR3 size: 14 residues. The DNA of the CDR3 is TGTGCCAGCCGGCGCTCATCTACTCCCTACGAGCAGTACTTC. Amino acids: CASRRSSTPYEQYF.

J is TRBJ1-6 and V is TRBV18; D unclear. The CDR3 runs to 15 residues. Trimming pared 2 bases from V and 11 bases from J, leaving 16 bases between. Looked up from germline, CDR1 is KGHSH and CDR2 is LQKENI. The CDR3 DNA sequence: TGTGCCAGCTCACCAGAACGGCCACGAGCGCCACCCCTCCACTTT. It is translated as CASSPERPRAPPLHF.

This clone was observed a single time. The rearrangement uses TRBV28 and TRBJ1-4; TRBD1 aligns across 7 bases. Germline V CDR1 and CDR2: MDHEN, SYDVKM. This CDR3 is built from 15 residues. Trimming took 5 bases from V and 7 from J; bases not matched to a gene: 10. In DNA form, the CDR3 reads TGTGCCAGCAGTCTGAGACAGGGTTGGGTTGAAAAACTGTTTTTT. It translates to CASSLRQGWVEKLFF.

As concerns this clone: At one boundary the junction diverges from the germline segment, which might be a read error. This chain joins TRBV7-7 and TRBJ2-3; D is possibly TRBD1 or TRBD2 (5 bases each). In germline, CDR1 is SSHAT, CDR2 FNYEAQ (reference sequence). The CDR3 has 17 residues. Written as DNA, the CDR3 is TGTGCTAGCAGCCCTACCGTGAGGGGCTTCGCGACAGATACGCAGTATTTT. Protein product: CASSPTVRGFATDTQYF.

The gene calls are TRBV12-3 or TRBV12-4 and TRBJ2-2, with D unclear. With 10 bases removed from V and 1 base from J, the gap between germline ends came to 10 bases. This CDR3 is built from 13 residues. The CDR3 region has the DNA TGTGCCACTAAGGCAGGGAACACCGGGGAGCTGTTTTTT. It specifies CATKAGNTGELFF.

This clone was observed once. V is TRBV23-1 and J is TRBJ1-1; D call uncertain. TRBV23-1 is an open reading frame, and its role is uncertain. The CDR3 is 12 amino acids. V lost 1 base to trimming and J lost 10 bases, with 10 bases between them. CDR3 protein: CASSQLYTGAFF. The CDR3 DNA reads TGCGCCAGCAGTCAATTGTACACGGGAGCTTTCTTT.

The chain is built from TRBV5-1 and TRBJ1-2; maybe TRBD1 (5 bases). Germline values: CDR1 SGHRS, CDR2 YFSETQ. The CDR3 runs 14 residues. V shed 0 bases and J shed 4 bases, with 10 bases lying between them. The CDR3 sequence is CASSLGRDFYGYTF. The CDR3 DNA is TGCGCCAGCAGCTTGGGCAGGGATTTCTATGGCTACACCTTC.

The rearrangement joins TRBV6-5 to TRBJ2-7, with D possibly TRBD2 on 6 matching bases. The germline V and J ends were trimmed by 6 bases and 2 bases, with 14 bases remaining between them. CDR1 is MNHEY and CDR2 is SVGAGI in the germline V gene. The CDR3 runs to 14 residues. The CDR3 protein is CASSRAGLAYEQYV. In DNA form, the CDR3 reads TGTGCCAGCAGCCGCGCGGGGTTGGCCTACGAGCAGTACGTC.

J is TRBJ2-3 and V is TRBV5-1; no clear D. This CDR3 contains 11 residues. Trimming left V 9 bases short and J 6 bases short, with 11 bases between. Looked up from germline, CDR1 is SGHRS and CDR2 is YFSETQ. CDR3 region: CATRVVDTQYF. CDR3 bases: TGCGCCACCCGTGTTGTGGATACGCAGTATTTT.